A single sample is the source of the 8 T cell receptor beta chains below, sequenced in a study of cytomegalovirus exposure and HLA in healthy donors. The study ran its PCR with 60 Vbeta and 13 Jbeta primers. Data came from immunoSEQ multiplex PCR; TCRdb stores just in-frame clones and leaves some out. This repertoire includes 90,000 to 150,000 clones. Sequenced: PBMCs. All receptors come from a man younger than 30 in good health and CMV-seronegative.

This chain joins TRBV12-5 and TRBJ1-1, with a weak D call TRBD1 (5 bases). The CDR3 is 13 residues long. V was clipped by 5 bases and J by 2 bases, with 9 bases between them. Germline V gene sequence: CDR1 LGHNT, CDR2 FRNRAP. CDR3 DNA sequence: TGTGCTAGTGGTCCGGGACTTAACACTGAAGCTTTCTTT. Its protein is CASGPGLNTEAFF.

V gene TRBV20-1 combines with J gene TRBJ2-5; D is uncertain. The CDR3 totals 10 residues. Per germline, CDR1 DFQATT and CDR2 SNEGSKA (reference sequence). The V end was cut by 4 bases, the J end by 5 bases, with 5 bases between. The CDR3 DNA follows: TGCAGTGCTAAATCGGAGACCCAGTACTTC. Amino acid sequence: CSAKSETQYF.

The gene calls are TRBV30 and TRBJ1-2, with D unclear. This CDR3 is 12 amino acids long. V was shortened by 2 bases and J by 8 bases, with 12 bases between the two germline ends. Per germline, CDR1 GTSNPN and CDR2 SVGIG (reference sequence). The CDR3, as DNA: TGTGCCTGGAGTAAGGTGACGGGGGGCTACACCTTC. Translating gives CAWSKVTGGYTF. Using reference TRBV30 and TRBJ1-2 for the parts outside the CDR3, the full variable domain is SQTIHQWPATLVQPVGSPLSLECTVEGTSNPNLYWYRQAAGRGLQLLFYSVGIGQISSEVPQNLSASRPQDRQFILSSKKLLLSDSGFYLCAWSKVTGGYTFGSGTRLTVV.

About this clone itself: One end of the junction varies from germline; a read error may be responsible. The V and J genes are TRBV5-1 and TRBJ2-7; D is undetermined. Germline lookup yields CDR1 SGHRS and CDR2 YFSETQ. This CDR3 has 13 residues. The CDR3 is CASSLLNSDEQYF. CDR3 coding DNA: TGCGCCAGCAGCTTGTTGAACTCCGACGAGCAGTACTTC.

The chain links TRBV4-1 to TRBJ2-1; 9 nucleotides line up with TRBD2. CDR1 and CDR2 from the germline V gene are MGHRA and YSYEKL. The CDR3 sequence is 15 residues long. The V gene end was trimmed by 0 bases and the J gene end by 4 bases; junction bases not matched to a gene: 1. CDR3 bases: TGCGCCAGCAGCCAAGACCTAGCGGGATACAATGAGCAGTTCTTC. It yields the protein CASSQDLAGYNEQFF.

The chain has TRBV28 and TRBJ2-7; the D gene is possibly TRBD1 (6 bases). Per germline, CDR1 MDHEN and CDR2 SYDVKM. The CDR3 length is 11 residues. V was shortened by 10 bases and J by 5 bases, with 12 bases between the two germline ends. The CDR3 nucleotides are TGTGCCACCACGGACAGCAACGAGCAGTACTTC. Encoded protein: CATTDSNEQYF.

The chain carries TRBV7-2 and TRBJ1-4; 7 positions agree with TRBD1. From germline, CDR1 is SGHTA and CDR2 FQGNSA. J was trimmed by 6 bases and V by 0 bases; bases with no gene match: 4. This CDR3 has 15 residues. The CDR3 sequence is CASSLAVTGDEKLFF. CDR3 sequence (DNA): TGTGCCAGCAGCTTAGCCGTCACAGGGGATGAAAAACTGTTTTTT.

The rearrangement links TRBV19 to TRBJ2-7; 12 bases are a match to TRBD2. Unmatched junction bases numbered 8, after V lost 8 bases and J lost 3 bases. CDR1 and CDR2 from the germline V gene are LNHDA and SQIVND (reference sequence). The CDR3 length is 15 residues. CDR3: CASAETSGSFYEQYF. In DNA, the CDR3 is TGTGCCAGTGCCGAGACTAGCGGGAGTTTCTACGAGCAGTACTTC.